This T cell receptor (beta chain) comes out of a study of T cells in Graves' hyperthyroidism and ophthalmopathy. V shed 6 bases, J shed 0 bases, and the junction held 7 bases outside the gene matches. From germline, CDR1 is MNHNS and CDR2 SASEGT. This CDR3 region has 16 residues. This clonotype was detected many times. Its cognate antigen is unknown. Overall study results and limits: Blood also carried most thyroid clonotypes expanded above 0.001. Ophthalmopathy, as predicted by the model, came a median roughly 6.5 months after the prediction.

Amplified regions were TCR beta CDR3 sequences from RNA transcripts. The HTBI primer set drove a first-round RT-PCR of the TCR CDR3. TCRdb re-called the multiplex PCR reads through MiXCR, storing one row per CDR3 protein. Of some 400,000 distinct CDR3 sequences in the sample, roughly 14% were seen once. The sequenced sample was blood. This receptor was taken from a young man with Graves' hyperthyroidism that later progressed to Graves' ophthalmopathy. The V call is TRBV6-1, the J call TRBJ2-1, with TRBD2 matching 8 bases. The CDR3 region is CASRKERGSSYNEQFF. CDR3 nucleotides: TGTGCCAGCAGAAAGGAGCGGGGGAGCTCCTACAATGAGCAGTTCTTC.